This T cell receptor beta chain was found in a study of cytomegalovirus exposure and HLA in healthy donors. Of note for this clone: What it binds is not known.

Whole-study results and caveats: Earlier analysis yielded a pattern in which most TCR beta V segments were productive about 90% or about 30% of the time.

Whereas donors were nominally healthy upon sampling, unrecorded immune exposures were probable. Primers: 60 Vbeta forward and 13 Jbeta reverse. TCRdb's table, derived via immunoSEQ multiplex PCR, lists solely in-frame clones and lacks some. This table holds about 190,000 clones, 80% to 90% found once. The sequence derives from a man aged 25 to 40 in good health and CMV-seronegative. Sequencing was carried out using PBMCs.

CDR3 in DNA: TGTGCCAGCAGTTACGGCGGGAGGAAGGGGGTATACGAGCAGTACTTC. Its protein product is CASSYGGRKGVYEQYF. The rearrangement links TRBV6-5 to TRBJ2-5; TRBD2 matches 8 bases. The end of the DNA is better explained by TRBJ2-7, so the J call may be wrong. The CDR3 has 16 residues. Germline CDR1 reads MNHEY; CDR2 reads SVGAGI.